This TCR beta chain originates from a study of beta chain features in type 1 diabetes. Study-wide results and caveats: Researchers could not determine here whether HLA type influences TCRB rearrangement. In comparison with healthy donors, patients had naive, central memory and Treg TCRB repertoires that appeared more similar.

Naive, central memory, regulatory and stem cell-like memory cells within the CD4+ compartment were sorted using CD45RO/CCR7/CD25/CD127/CD95/CD27. Comments on this clone: Its specificity is unknown.

What was sequenced were expressed TCRB transcripts, since all of the isolated RNA had been reverse transcribed. The method was immunoSEQ multiplex PCR; TCRdb's version includes in-frame clones alone and lacks a portion of them. The top ten clones hold about 0.025% of a sample with 810,000 or so clones, 15% to 20% of them seen once. CDR1 LGHNA and CDR2 YSLEER come from the germline V gene. There are 15 residues in the CDR3. Trimming stripped 0 bases from V and 3 bases from J, with 11 bases between. The genes are TRBV4-3 and TRBJ1-2; D is uncertain. The specimen sequenced was naive CD4+ T cells from blood. This sequence was found in a woman aged 18-30 years in good health. For the CDR3, the DNA is TGCGCCAGCAGCCAAGAGGAGGGCTGGTACTATGGCTACACCTTC. Its translation is CASSQEEGWYYGYTF.